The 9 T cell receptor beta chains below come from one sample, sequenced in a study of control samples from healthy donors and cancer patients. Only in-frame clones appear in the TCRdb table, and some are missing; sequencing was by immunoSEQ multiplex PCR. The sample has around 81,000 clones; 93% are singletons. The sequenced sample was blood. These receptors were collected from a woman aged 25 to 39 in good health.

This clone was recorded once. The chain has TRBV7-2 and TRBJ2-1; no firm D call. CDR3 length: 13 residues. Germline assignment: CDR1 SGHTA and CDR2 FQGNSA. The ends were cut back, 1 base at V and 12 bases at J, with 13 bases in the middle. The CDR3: CASSLGVGSWQFF. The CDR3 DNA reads TGTGCCAGCAGCTTAGGTGTAGGTTCCTGGCAGTTCTTC.

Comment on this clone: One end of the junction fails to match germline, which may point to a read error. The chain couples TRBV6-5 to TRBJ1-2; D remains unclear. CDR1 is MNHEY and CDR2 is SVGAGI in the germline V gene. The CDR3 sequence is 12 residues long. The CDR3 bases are TGTGTCAGCAGTTCCCCCGGAGAGGGCTACACCTTC. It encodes CVSSSPGEGYTF.

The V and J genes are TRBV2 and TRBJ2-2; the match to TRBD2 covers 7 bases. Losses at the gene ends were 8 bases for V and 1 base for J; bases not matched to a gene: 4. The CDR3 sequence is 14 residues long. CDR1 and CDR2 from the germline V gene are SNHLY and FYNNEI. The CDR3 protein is CASRGLENTGELFF. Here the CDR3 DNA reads TGTGCCAGCCGAGGACTAGAGAACACCGGGGAGCTGTTTTTT.

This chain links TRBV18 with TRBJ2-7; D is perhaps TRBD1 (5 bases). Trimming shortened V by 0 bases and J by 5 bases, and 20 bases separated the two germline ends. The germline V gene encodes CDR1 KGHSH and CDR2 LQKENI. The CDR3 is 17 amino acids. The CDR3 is CASSPPNQPQGIHEQYF. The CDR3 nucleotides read TGTGCCAGCTCACCACCGAACCAACCCCAGGGAATCCACGAGCAGTACTTC.

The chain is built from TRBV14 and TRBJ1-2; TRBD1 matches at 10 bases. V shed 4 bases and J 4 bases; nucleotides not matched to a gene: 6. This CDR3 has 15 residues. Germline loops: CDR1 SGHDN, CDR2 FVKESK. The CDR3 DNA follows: TGTGCCAGCAGCCCTCCCGGGACAGGGGTCTATGGCTACACCTTC. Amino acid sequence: CASSPPGTGVYGYTF.

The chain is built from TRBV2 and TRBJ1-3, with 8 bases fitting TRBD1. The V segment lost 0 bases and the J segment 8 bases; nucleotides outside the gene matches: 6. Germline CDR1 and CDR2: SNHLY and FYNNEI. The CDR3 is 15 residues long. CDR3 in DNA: TGTGCCAGCAGTGAAGCGCCGGCCAGGGGGCACACCATATATTTT. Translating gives CASSEAPARGHTIYF.

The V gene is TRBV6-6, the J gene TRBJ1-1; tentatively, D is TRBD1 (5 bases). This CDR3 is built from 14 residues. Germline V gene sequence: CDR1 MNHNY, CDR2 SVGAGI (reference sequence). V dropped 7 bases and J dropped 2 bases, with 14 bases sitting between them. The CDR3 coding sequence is TGTGCCAGCAACCCGACAGATTTTAACACTGAAGCTTTCTTT. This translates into CASNPTDFNTEAFF.

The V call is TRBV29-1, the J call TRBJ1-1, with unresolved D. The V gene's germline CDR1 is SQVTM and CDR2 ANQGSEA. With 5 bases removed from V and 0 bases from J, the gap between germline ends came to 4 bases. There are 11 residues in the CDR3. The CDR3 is CSVLLNTEAFF. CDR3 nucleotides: TGCAGCGTTCTTCTGAACACTGAAGCTTTCTTT.

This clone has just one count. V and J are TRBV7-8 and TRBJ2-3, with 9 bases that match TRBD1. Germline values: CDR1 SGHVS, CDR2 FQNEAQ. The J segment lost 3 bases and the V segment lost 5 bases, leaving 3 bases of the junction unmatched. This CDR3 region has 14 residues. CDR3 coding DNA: TGTGCCAGCAGCATGGACAGGGGAACAGATACGCAGTATTTT. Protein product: CASSMDRGTDTQYF.